The 8 T cell receptor beta chains below come from one sample, sequenced in a study of Tregs in tolerant kidney transplant recipients. This table comes from immunoSEQ multiplex PCR, and its TCRdb copy is limited to in-frame clones, with some not included. In the table there are just over 30,000 clones, over 75% of which are singletons. What these receptors recognize is not known. The specimen was Tregs from blood cultured with allogeneic cells. All receptors come from a human donor in good health.

The chain links TRBV19 to TRBJ2-7; no firm D call. Trimming took 3 bases from V and 6 from J, leaving 9 bases between them. Germline lookup yields CDR1 LNHDA and CDR2 SQIVND (reference sequence). CDR3 size: 12 residues. The DNA of the CDR3 is TGTGCCAGTAGTATCCGAGCTGGCGAGCAGTACTTC. This sequence encodes CASSIRAGEQYF.

CDR3 sequence (DNA): TGCGCCAGCAGCCCGGGACAGAGAATTTATGGCTACACCTTC. It encodes CASSPGQRIYGYTF. This sequence joins TRBV4-3 and TRBJ1-2; TRBD1 matches at 7 bases. V gave up 4 bases and J gave up 5 bases; unmatched junction bases: 7. CDR3 length: 14 amino acids. The germline V gene has CDR1 LGHNA and CDR2 YSLEER.

This clone has only a few counts. The chain combines TRBV27 with TRBJ1-1; a weak D match, TRBD1 (5 bases). Deletions cut 3 bases from V and 2 bases from J, with 10 bases between. Germline loops: CDR1 MNHEY, CDR2 SMNVEV (reference sequence). The CDR3 covers 14 residues. CDR3 bases: TGTGCCAGCAGTTTGGTCGACAGTAACACTGAAGCTTTCTTT. This codes for CASSLVDSNTEAFF.

J is TRBJ1-2 and V is TRBV7-2; D ambiguous. V lost 5 bases and J lost 7, with 20 bases in between. Germline CDR1 and CDR2: SGHTA and FQGNSA. This CDR3 has 15 residues. The chain's CDR3 is CASSQYREKTSGYTF. In DNA, the CDR3 is TGTGCCAGCAGCCAATATCGAGAGAAAACATCTGGCTACACCTTC.

V and J are TRBV5-4 and TRBJ1-1; 8 positions match TRBD1. Germline V gene lookup returns CDR1 SGHNT and CDR2 YYREEE (reference sequence). There are 13 residues in the CDR3. The V segment lost 2 bases and the J segment 10 bases; nucleotides outside the gene matches: 7. CDR3 nucleotide sequence: TGTGCCAGCAGCTTCCGTCAGGGGGCTGGAGCTTTCTTT. Its protein is CASSFRQGAGAFF.

The J gene is TRBJ2-5, the V gene TRBV7-2, with 9 bases fitting TRBD2. The CDR3 length is 16 residues. Germline CDR1 reads SGHTA; CDR2 reads FQGNSA. V dropped 3 bases and J dropped 4; count of bases not matched to a gene: 9. CDR3 nucleotide sequence: TGTGCCAGCAGCTTCTTCAGTGCGGGGGGGCGAGAGACCCAGTACTTC. It translates to CASSFFSAGGRETQYF.

The CDR3 DNA is TGCGCCAGCAGCCCGTTACACGGGACAGATATCAACACTGAAGCTTTCTTT. Translating it yields CASSPLHGTDINTEAFF. J is TRBJ1-1 and V is TRBV4-1; 7 bases map to TRBD1. The CDR3 length is 17 residues. V lost 4 bases, J lost 2 bases, and 13 bases stayed unmatched. Germline V CDR1 and CDR2: MGHRA, YSYEKL.

The chain links TRBV10-3 to TRBJ1-2; TRBD1 matches at 7 bases. Looked up from germline, CDR1 is ENHRY and CDR2 is SYGVKD. The junction had 9 bases not matched to a gene; V was cut back by 7 bases and J by 7 bases. The CDR3 runs 13 residues. CDR3 loop: CAIKGRNRGGYTF. CDR3 in DNA: TGTGCCATCAAGGGGCGAAACAGGGGTGGCTACACCTTC.